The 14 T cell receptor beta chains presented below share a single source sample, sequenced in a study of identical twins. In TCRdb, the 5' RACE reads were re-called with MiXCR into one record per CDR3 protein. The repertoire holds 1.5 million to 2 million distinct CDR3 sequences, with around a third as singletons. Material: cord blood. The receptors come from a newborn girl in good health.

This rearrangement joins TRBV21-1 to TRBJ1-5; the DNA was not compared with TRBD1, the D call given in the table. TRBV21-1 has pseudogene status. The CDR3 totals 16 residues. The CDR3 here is CASSKAEIPRDQPQHF. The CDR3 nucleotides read TGTGCCAGCAGCAAAGCCGAGATACCCAGGGACCAGCCCCAGCATTTT.

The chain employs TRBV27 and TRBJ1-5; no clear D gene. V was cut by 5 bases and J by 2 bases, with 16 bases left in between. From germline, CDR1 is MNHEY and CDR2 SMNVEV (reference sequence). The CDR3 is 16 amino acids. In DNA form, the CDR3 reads TGTGCCAGCAGTCCCCGCACCAACCCCGGCAATCAGCCCCAGCATTTT. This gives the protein CASSPRTNPGNQPQHF.

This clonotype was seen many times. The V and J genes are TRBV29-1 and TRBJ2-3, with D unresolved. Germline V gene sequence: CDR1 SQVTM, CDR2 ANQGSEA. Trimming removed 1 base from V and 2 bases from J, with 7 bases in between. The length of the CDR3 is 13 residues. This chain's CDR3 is CSVEGRFTDTQYF. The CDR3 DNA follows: TGCAGCGTTGAAGGACGCTTCACAGATACGCAGTATTTT.

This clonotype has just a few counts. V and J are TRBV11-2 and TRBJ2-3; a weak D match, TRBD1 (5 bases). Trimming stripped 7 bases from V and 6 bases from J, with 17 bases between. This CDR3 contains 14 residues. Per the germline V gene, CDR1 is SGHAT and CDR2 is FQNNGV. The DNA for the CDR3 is TGTGCCAGCAACAGCAGGGTTAGGGGTGATACGCAGTATTTT. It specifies CASNSRVRGDTQYF. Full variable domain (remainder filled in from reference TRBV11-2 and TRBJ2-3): EAGVAQSPRYKIIEKRQSVAFWCNPISGHATLYWYQQILGQGPKLLIQFQNNGVVDDSQLPKDRFSAERLKGVDSTLKIQPAKLEDSAVYLCASNSRVRGDTQYFGPGTRLTVL.

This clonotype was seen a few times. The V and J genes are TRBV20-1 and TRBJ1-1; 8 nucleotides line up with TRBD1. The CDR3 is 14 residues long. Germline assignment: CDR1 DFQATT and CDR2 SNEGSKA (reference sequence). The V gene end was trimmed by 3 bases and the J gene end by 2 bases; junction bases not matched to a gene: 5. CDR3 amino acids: CSARDRVTNTEAFF. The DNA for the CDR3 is TGCAGTGCTAGGGACAGGGTTACCAACACTGAAGCTTTCTTT.

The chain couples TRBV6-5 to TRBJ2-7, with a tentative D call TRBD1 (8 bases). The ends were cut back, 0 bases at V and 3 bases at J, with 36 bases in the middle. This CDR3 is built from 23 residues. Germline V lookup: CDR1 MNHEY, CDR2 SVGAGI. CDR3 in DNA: TGTGCCAGCAGTTACTCCATCCTTCGGACAGGGAGGGCTCCAAAGGGTCGAAGCTACGAGCAGTACTTC. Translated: CASSYSILRTGRAPKGRSYEQYF.

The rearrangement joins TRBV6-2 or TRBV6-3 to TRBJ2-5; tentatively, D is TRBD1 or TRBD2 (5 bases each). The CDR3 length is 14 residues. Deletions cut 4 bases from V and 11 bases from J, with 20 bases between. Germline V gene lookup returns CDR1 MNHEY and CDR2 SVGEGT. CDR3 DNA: TGTGCCAGCAGTTGGGGGAGAAGCGGAAATGAGCAGTACTTC. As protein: CASSWGRSGNEQYF.

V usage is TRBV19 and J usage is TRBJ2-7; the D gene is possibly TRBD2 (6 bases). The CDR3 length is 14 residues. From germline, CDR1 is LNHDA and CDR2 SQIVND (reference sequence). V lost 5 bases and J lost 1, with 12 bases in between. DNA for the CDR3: TGTGCCAGTAGTTCGGGACTGATATCCTACGAGCAGTACTTC. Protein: CASSSGLISYEQYF.

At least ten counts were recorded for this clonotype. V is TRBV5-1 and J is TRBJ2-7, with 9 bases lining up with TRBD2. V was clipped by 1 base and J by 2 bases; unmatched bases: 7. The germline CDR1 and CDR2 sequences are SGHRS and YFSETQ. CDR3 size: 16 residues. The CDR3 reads CASSLISGRTTYEQYF. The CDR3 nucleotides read TGCGCCAGCAGCTTGATTAGCGGGAGAACAACCTACGAGCAGTACTTC.

CDR3 DNA: TGCAGTGCTGGCCGGGGGGGGGCGTATAATTCACCCCTCCACTTT. Residues: CSAGRGGAYNSPLHF. The rearrangement joins TRBV20-1 to TRBJ1-6; tentatively, D is TRBD1 (6 bases). CDR1 and CDR2 from the germline V gene are DFQATT and SNEGSKA (reference sequence). The CDR3 is made up of 15 amino acids. Trimming cost V 5 bases and J 4 bases, with 15 bases left between them.

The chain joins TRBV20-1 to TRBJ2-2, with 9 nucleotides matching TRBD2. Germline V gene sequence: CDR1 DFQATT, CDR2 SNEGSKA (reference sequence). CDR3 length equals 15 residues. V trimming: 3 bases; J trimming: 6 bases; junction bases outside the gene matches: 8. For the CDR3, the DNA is TGCAGTGCTAGGGAAACCGGGACTAGCCCCGGGGAGCTGTTTTTT. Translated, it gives CSARETGTSPGELFF.

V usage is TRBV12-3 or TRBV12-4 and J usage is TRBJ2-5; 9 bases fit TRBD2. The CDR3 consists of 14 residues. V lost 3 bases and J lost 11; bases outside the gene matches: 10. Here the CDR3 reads CASSFQAGGLEQYF. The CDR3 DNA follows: TGTGCCAGCAGTTTCCAAGCGGGAGGTCTGGAGCAGTACTTC.

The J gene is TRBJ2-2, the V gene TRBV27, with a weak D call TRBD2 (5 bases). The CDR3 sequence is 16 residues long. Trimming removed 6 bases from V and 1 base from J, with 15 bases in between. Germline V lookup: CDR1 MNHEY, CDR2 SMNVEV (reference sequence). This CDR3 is CASRPLPAENTGELFF. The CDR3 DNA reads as TGTGCCAGCAGACCTCTCCCAGCGGAGAACACCGGGGAGCTGTTTTTT.

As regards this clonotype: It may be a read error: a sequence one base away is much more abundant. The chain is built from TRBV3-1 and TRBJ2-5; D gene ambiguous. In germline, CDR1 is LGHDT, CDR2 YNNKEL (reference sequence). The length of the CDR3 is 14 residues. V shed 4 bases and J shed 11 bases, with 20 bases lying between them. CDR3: CASSPRLAYNEQYF. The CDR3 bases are TGTGCCAGCAGCCCCAGGCTCGCCTACAATGAGCAGTACTTC.